This T cell receptor (beta chain) came from a study of cytomegalovirus exposure and HLA in healthy donors. Overall study context: In a previous analysis, 117 million unique TCR beta sequences were found from roughly 200 million T cells.

V was cut by 2 bases and J by 5 bases, with 16 bases left in between. Per the germline V gene, CDR1 is SEHNR and CDR2 is FQNEAQ (reference sequence). CDR3 length: 16 residues. The PCR made use of 60 Vbeta and 13 Jbeta primers. Only in-frame clones appear in the TCRdb table, and some are missing; sequencing was by immunoSEQ multiplex PCR. The repertoire holds some 150,000 clones, more than 60% seen once, with over 3% in the top ten. Specimen: PBMCs. The chain is built from TRBV7-9 and TRBJ2-1, with D perhaps TRBD1 (6 bases). The TCR comes from a female donor in good health and CMV-seronegative. The CDR3 protein is CASSLLGGRSNNEQFF. CDR3 nucleotide sequence: TGTGCCAGCAGCTTACTTGGGGGCAGGAGTAACAATGAGCAGTTCTTC.